The next 27 T cell receptor beta chains were all read from a single sample in a study of shared clonotypes between healthy human individuals. Naive CD8 cells, CD45RO-negative and positively selected for CCR7, excluded terminally differentiated effector memory CD45RA+ cells. Only in-frame clones appear in the TCRdb table, and some are missing; sequencing was by immunoSEQ multiplex PCR. This table has some 2.1 million clones, over 85% appearing once. Sequencing was carried out using naive CD8+ T cells sorted from blood. These TCRs come from a man in his late teens or twenties in good health.

The sample holds one count of this clone. The V gene is TRBV7-6, the J gene TRBJ2-3; 8 bases fit TRBD1. V lost 4 bases and J lost 3; bases outside the gene matches: 3. The germline V gene has CDR1 SGHVS and CDR2 FNYEAQ. The CDR3 is made up of 14 amino acids. CDR3 sequence reads: CASSSRQGTDTQYF. CDR3 DNA: TGTGCCAGCAGCTCGAGACAGGGGACAGATACGCAGTATTTT.

V usage is TRBV30 and J usage is TRBJ1-2; D might be TRBD1 (6 bases). The CDR3 has 15 amino acids. The V gene's germline CDR1 is GTSNPN and CDR2 SVGIG (reference sequence). V was shortened by 5 bases and J by 5 bases, with 21 bases between the two germline ends. As DNA, the CDR3 is TGTGCCTGGGACCCTCTCGGACAGCTGCCATATGGCTACACCTTC. Amino acids: CAWDPLGQLPYGYTF. Full variable domain (rest looked up from reference TRBV30 and TRBJ1-2): SQTIHQWPATLVQPVGSPLSLECTVEGTSNPNLYWYRQAAGRGLQLLFYSVGIGQISSEVPQNLSASRPQDRQFILSSKKLLLSDSGFYLCAWDPLGQLPYGYTFGSGTRLTVV.

This clone was found once. V and J are TRBV9 and TRBJ2-2; no firm D call. Germline CDR1 and CDR2: SGDLS and YYNGEE. Trimming cost V 4 bases and J 2 bases, with 21 bases left between them. The CDR3 is made up of 18 amino acids. The CDR3 DNA reads TGTGCCAGCAGCATTACTCAATCCCGCAATCCAAACACCGGGGAGCTGTTTTTT. Translated: CASSITQSRNPNTGELFF.

This chain uses TRBV5-1 with TRBJ2-5; TRBD2 matches 7 bases. The CDR3 runs to 16 residues. Looked up from germline, CDR1 is SGHRS and CDR2 is YFSETQ. V lost 2 bases and J lost 1; bases outside the gene matches: 8. CDR3 amino acids: CASSFVLAEIQETQYF. Written as DNA, the CDR3 is TGCGCCAGCAGCTTCGTCCTAGCGGAAATCCAAGAGACCCAGTACTTC.

CDR3 loop: CASSVDGSKETQYF. The CDR3 DNA is TGTGCCAGCAGCGTGGACGGGAGCAAAGAGACCCAGTACTTC. This chain joins TRBV9 and TRBJ2-5; weak D call: TRBD2 (6 bases). Per germline, CDR1 SGDLS and CDR2 YYNGEE. The CDR3 runs to 14 residues. The germline V and J ends were trimmed by 2 bases and 3 bases, with 11 bases remaining between them.

The V and J genes are TRBV5-5 and TRBJ1-5, with D unresolved. The germline V and J ends were trimmed by 0 bases and 6 bases, with 19 bases remaining between them. Germline V gene sequence: CDR1 SGHKS, CDR2 YYEKEE (reference sequence). The CDR3 totals 17 residues. In DNA, the CDR3 is TGTGCCAGCAGCTTGGAATACAGAGAACCCGTGCTTCAGCCCCAGCATTTT. Amino acids: CASSLEYREPVLQPQHF. The entire variable domain, with the rest obtained from reference TRBV5-5 and TRBJ1-5, is as follows: DAGVTQSPTHLIKTRGQQVTLRCSPISGHKSVSWYQQVLGQGPQFIFQYYEKEERGRGNFPDRFSARQFPNYSSELNVNALLLGDSALYLCASSLEYREPVLQPQHFGDGTRLSIL.

With respect to this clone: Other DNA sequences in the sample encode the same CDR3. The chain employs TRBV27 and TRBJ2-7; 7 nucleotides line up with TRBD1. The CDR3 is 13 residues long. Germline CDR1 MNHEY, CDR2 SMNVEV (reference sequence). The V gene end was trimmed by 3 bases and the J gene end by 4 bases; junction bases not matched to a gene: 3. In DNA, the CDR3 is TGTGCCAGCAGTTTGTCCAGGGGGTACGAGCAGTACTTC. Translated: CASSLSRGYEQYF.

This rearrangement joins TRBV4-1 to TRBJ2-5, with D tentatively TRBD2 (5 bases). With 4 bases removed from V and 5 bases from J, the gap between germline ends came to 20 bases. There are 16 residues in the CDR3. The germline CDR1 and CDR2 sequences are MGHRA and YSYEKL. The CDR3 loop is CASSPDIGLARETQYF. Here the CDR3 DNA reads TGCGCCAGCAGCCCAGACATTGGTCTAGCTCGCGAGACCCAGTACTTC.

The chain carries TRBV9 and TRBJ2-4; possibly TRBD2 for D (5 bases). CDR3 length equals 12 residues. Looked up from germline, CDR1 is SGDLS and CDR2 is YYNGEE. Trimming removed 3 bases at V and 5 bases at J, with 6 bases between. CDR3 amino acids: CASSAEENIQYF. CDR3 nucleotide sequence: TGTGCCAGCAGCGCGGAGGAAAACATTCAGTACTTC.

The gene calls are TRBV9 and TRBJ1-6; 7 bases are shared with TRBD1. CDR1 SGDLS and CDR2 YYNGEE come from the germline V gene. The CDR3 contains 14 residues. V trimming: 3 bases; J trimming: 5 bases; junction bases outside the gene matches: 2. The CDR3 sequence: CASSAQGNNSPLHF. As DNA, the CDR3 is TGTGCCAGCAGCGCACAGGGGAATAATTCACCCCTCCACTTT.

The chain uses TRBV5-6 and TRBJ2-3; 10 bases are a match to TRBD2. CDR1 is SGHDT, CDR2 YYEEEE, per germline. The CDR3 totals 16 residues. Trimming cost V 0 bases and J 4 bases; bases outside gene matches: 5. The CDR3 reads CASSLEASGSSDTQYF. CDR3 nucleotide sequence: TGTGCCAGCAGCTTGGAGGCTAGCGGGAGCTCAGATACGCAGTATTTT.

The rearrangement joins TRBV4-3 to TRBJ1-4; 7 bases match TRBD1. V lost 1 base and J lost 4; bases outside the gene matches: 3. The CDR3 is 15 residues long. CDR1 is LGHNA and CDR2 is YSLEER in the germline V gene. For the CDR3, the DNA is TGCGCCAGCAGCCAAGTCGGGGACAGTAATGAAAAACTGTTTTTT. This sequence encodes CASSQVGDSNEKLFF.

The rearrangement links TRBV13 to TRBJ2-7; D is uncertain. CDR3 size: 15 residues. Deletions cut 5 bases from V and 6 bases from J, with 20 bases between. The V gene's germline CDR1 is PRHDT and CDR2 FYEKMQ (reference sequence). CDR3 sequence: CASSPQNTALGEQYF. The CDR3 DNA reads as TGTGCCAGCAGCCCACAGAACACCGCCCTCGGCGAGCAGTACTTC.

The rearrangement joins TRBV19 to TRBJ1-2; 7 nucleotides match TRBD1. CDR3 length: 15 residues. From germline, CDR1 is LNHDA and CDR2 SQIVND (reference sequence). The V and J ends lost 8 bases and 7 bases, in that order; junction bases with no gene match: 16. Written as DNA, the CDR3 is TGTGCCAGTGAGGCCCAGACAGGGATCGGCCGTGGCTACACCTTC. The encoded protein is CASEAQTGIGRGYTF.

This chain links TRBV7-9 with TRBJ2-2; D unclear. CDR3 length: 13 amino acids. Germline CDR1 is SEHNR and CDR2 is FQNEAQ (reference sequence). Between the trimmed V and J ends, which lost 1 base and 6 bases, there was a span of 6 bases. The CDR3 loop reads CASSLVGPGELFF. The CDR3 region has the DNA TGTGCCAGCAGCTTAGTGGGCCCCGGGGAGCTGTTTTTT.

This sequence joins TRBV7-8 and TRBJ2-5, with 9 bases that match TRBD2. V trimming: 3 bases; J trimming: 3 bases; junction bases outside the gene matches: 11. Germline CDR1 SGHVS, CDR2 FQNEAQ. The CDR3 loop spans 17 amino acids. The CDR3 region is CASSFHSGGGAKETQYF. The CDR3 bases are TGTGCCAGCAGCTTCCATAGTGGCGGGGGGGCCAAAGAGACCCAGTACTTC.

Concerning this clone itself: This sample also contains other DNA sequences that code for the same CDR3. The rearrangement links TRBV5-4 to TRBJ2-7, with TRBD1 matching over 10 bases. V shed 5 bases and J 4 bases; nucleotides not matched to a gene: 3. CDR3 length: 13 residues. In germline, CDR1 is SGHNT, CDR2 YYREEE (reference sequence). For the CDR3, the DNA is TGTGCCAGCAGTCGGGACAGGGGTTACGAGCAGTACTTC. Translating it yields CASSRDRGYEQYF.

The CDR3 sequence: CASSLRASPEAFF. The CDR3 DNA sequence: TGTGCCAGCAGTTTAAGGGCAAGCCCTGAAGCTTTCTTT. This chain links TRBV28 with TRBJ1-1; D uncertain. The CDR3 is 13 residues long. Germline loops: CDR1 MDHEN, CDR2 SYDVKM. V lost 2 bases and J lost 6, with 10 bases in between.

J is TRBJ2-1 and V is TRBV6-5, with 8 nucleotides matching TRBD1. The germline V gene has CDR1 MNHEY and CDR2 SVGAGI. J gave up 6 bases and V 6 bases, and 10 bases lay outside the gene matches. The CDR3 totals 15 residues. The DNA for the CDR3 is TGTGCCAGCAGACAACGGACAGGGTCCCGCAATGAGCAGTTCTTC. This codes for CASRQRTGSRNEQFF.

The gene calls are TRBV7-9 and TRBJ2-7; either TRBD1 or TRBD2 may supply D (5 bases each). The V and J ends lost 1 base and 3 bases respectively, with 16 bases between them. The CDR3 contains 16 residues. CDR1 is SEHNR, CDR2 FQNEAQ, per germline (reference sequence). The CDR3 region is CASSLGGMGRGYEQYF. CDR3 nucleotide sequence: TGTGCCAGCAGCTTAGGGGGGATGGGCCGTGGCTACGAGCAGTACTTC.

The chain employs TRBV4-3 and TRBJ2-1; D remains ambiguous. CDR3 size: 13 residues. Trimming took 4 bases from V and 10 from J, leaving 14 bases between them. The germline V gene has CDR1 LGHNA and CDR2 YSLEER. DNA of the CDR3: TGCGCCAGCAGCCGAGGTCTTGGTCAGGAGCAGTTCTTC. The encoded protein is CASSRGLGQEQFF.

The chain uses TRBV13 and TRBJ2-1; 9 nucleotides match TRBD2. The CDR3 extends over 15 amino acids. The J segment lost 0 bases and the V segment lost 8 bases, leaving 5 bases of the junction unmatched. Germline-derived CDR1 and CDR2 are PRHDT and FYEKMQ (reference sequence). This chain's CDR3 is CASVVAGDSYNEQFF. The CDR3 nucleotides read TGTGCCAGCGTGGTAGCGGGGGACTCCTACAATGAGCAGTTCTTC.

About this clone: This may come from a read error, since a much larger clone is one base off. The same CDR3 is also encoded by other DNA sequences in this sample. The chain carries TRBV9 and TRBJ1-1; perhaps TRBD1 as D (5 bases). Germline V gene sequence: CDR1 SGDLS, CDR2 YYNGEE. The CDR3 loop spans 13 amino acids. Between the trimmed V and J ends, which lost 0 bases and 5 bases, there was a span of 8 bases. This CDR3 is CASSVGGETEAFF. CDR3 DNA sequence: TGTGCCAGCAGCGTAGGGGGGGAGACTGAAGCTTTCTTT. Full variable domain (rest looked up from reference TRBV9 and TRBJ1-1): DSGVTQTPKHLITATGQRVTLRCSPRSGDLSVYWYQQSLDQGLQFLIQYYNGEERAKGNILERFSAQQFPDLHSELNLSSLELGDSALYFCASSVGGETEAFFGQGTRLTVV.

The chain recombines TRBV14 with TRBJ1-4, with a tentative D call TRBD1 (5 bases). The V end lost 5 bases, the J end lost 3 bases, and 25 bases lay between the germline ends. The germline CDR1 and CDR2 sequences are SGHDN and FVKESK. The CDR3 is 19 amino acids. The CDR3 reads CASSNHPGRQISANEKLFF. In DNA, the CDR3 is TGTGCCAGCAGCAATCATCCGGGACGCCAAATTTCAGCTAATGAAAAACTGTTTTTT. Together with reference TRBV14 and TRBJ1-4, the CDR3 gives the full variable domain: EAGVTQFPSHSVIEKGQTVTLRCDPISGHDNLYWYRRVMGKEIKFLLHFVKESKQDESGMPNNRFLAERTGGTYSTLKVQPAELEDSGVYFCASSNHPGRQISANEKLFFGSGTQLSVL.

This clone was seen once. The chain has TRBV15 and TRBJ1-5; TRBD1 might be the D (5 bases). The CDR3 is made up of 19 amino acids. The V and J ends lost 3 bases and 5 bases respectively, with 26 bases between them. Germline-derived CDR1 and CDR2 are LNHNV and YYDKDF (reference sequence). For the CDR3, the DNA is TGTGCCACCAGCAGCGAACCGGGACGCACTACAACGAAGCATCAGCCCCAGCATTTT. As protein: CATSSEPGRTTTKHQPQHF.

The J gene is TRBJ1-1, the V gene TRBV5-4; tentatively, D is TRBD1 (5 bases). CDR1 SGHNT and CDR2 YYREEE come from the germline V gene (reference sequence). Trimming shortened V by 2 bases and J by 6 bases, and 14 bases separated the two germline ends. The CDR3 consists of 14 residues. The DNA for the CDR3 is TGTGCCAGCAGCTTCGGTGGGGGTTACGCTGAAGCTTTCTTT. This translates into CASSFGGGYAEAFF.

The chain recombines TRBV15 with TRBJ2-3; possible D gene TRBD2, 6 bases. Germline-derived CDR1 and CDR2 are LNHNV and YYDKDF (reference sequence). V dropped 0 bases and J dropped 3 bases, with 13 bases sitting between them. The CDR3 covers 16 residues. CDR3 sequence: CATSRDRTGETDTQYF. In nucleotides, the CDR3 is TGTGCCACCAGCAGAGATCGCACGGGAGAAACAGATACGCAGTATTTT.